This entry lists 30 T cell receptor beta chains sequenced from one sample in a study of blood T cell repertoires in COVID-19. The repertoire was sequenced with immunoSEQ multiplex PCR; TCRdb's copy has only in-frame clones and lacks some. This sample has around 200,000 clones, with 70% to 85% found just once. Sequencing was carried out using PBMCs or T cells enriched from blood (not recorded which). The receptor set was obtained from a woman aged 25 to 39 who had recovered from COVID-19.

The CDR3 coding sequence is TGTGCCAGCCAGCGGGAGGTCGGGGAGCTGTTTTTT. Translation gives CASQREVGELFF. The chain couples TRBV11-2 to TRBJ2-2, with 9 nucleotides matching TRBD2. J was trimmed by 7 bases and V by 8 bases; bases with no gene match: 2. The germline gives CDR1 SGHAT, CDR2 FQNNGV. The CDR3 is 12 residues long. Together with reference TRBV11-2 and TRBJ2-2, the CDR3 gives the full variable domain: EAGVAQSPRYKIIEKRQSVAFWCNPISGHATLYWYQQILGQGPKLLIQFQNNGVVDDSQLPKDRFSAERLKGVDSTLKIQPAKLEDSAVYLCASQREVGELFFGEGSRLTVL.

The chain links TRBV3-1 (or the pseudogene TRBV3-2) to TRBJ2-7; TRBD2 might be the D (5 bases). With 4 bases removed from V and 2 bases from J, the gap between germline ends came to 15 bases. This CDR3 region has 15 residues. Germline CDR1 is LGHDT and CDR2 is YNNKEL (reference sequence). CDR3 sequence: CASSPTGWEPYEQYF. DNA for the CDR3: TGTGCCAGCAGCCCCACCGGTTGGGAGCCCTACGAGCAGTACTTC.

V is TRBV9 and J is TRBJ2-1; D is uncertain. The CDR3 covers 16 residues. CDR1 and CDR2 from the germline V gene are SGDLS and YYNGEE. V shed 0 bases and J shed 0 bases, with 10 bases lying between them. The CDR3 loop reads CASSVVGLSSYNEQFF. The CDR3 bases are TGTGCCAGCAGCGTAGTTGGGCTTAGCTCCTACAATGAGCAGTTCTTC. Complete variable domain (other parts from reference TRBV9 and TRBJ2-1): DSGVTQTPKHLITATGQRVTLRCSPRSGDLSVYWYQQSLDQGLQFLIQYYNGEERAKGNILERFSAQQFPDLHSELNLSSLELGDSALYFCASSVVGLSSYNEQFFGPGTRLTVL.

This chain connects TRBV15 to TRBJ2-1; 12 nucleotides align to TRBD2. The CDR3 length is 16 residues. V trimming: 0 bases; J trimming: 5 bases; junction bases outside the gene matches: 2. Germline CDR1 LNHNV, CDR2 YYDKDF (reference sequence). The CDR3 loop reads CATSRETSGGHNEQFF. CDR3 sequence (DNA): TGTGCCACCAGCAGAGAGACTAGCGGGGGACACAATGAGCAGTTCTTC.

The table lists this clone with a count of one. V is TRBV18 and J is TRBJ1-1; perhaps TRBD1 as D (5 bases). V lost 3 bases to trimming and J lost 2 bases, with 16 bases between them. This CDR3 is built from 16 residues. From germline, CDR1 is KGHSH and CDR2 LQKENI. Written as DNA, the CDR3 is TGTGCCAGCTCACCCTCTAGGACAAATGTAAACACTGAAGCTTTCTTT. It specifies CASSPSRTNVNTEAFF.

This chain links TRBV27 with TRBJ2-7, with 10 bases aligning to TRBD2. Germline CDR1 is MNHEY and CDR2 is SMNVEV (reference sequence). With 2 bases clipped from V and 2 bases from J, the junction kept 15 bases outside the gene matches. This CDR3 comprises 19 residues. CDR3 region: CASSLGGGVAGGKAYEQYF. CDR3 coding DNA: TGTGCCAGCAGTTTAGGGGGAGGGGTAGCGGGAGGAAAGGCCTACGAGCAGTACTTC.

The rearrangement uses TRBV19 and TRBJ1-1; maybe TRBD1 (6 bases). V was pared by 7 bases and J by 8 bases, with 20 bases between. Germline CDR1 and CDR2: LNHDA and SQIVND (reference sequence). The CDR3 spans 14 residues. CDR3 DNA: TGTGCCAGTAAGAGGGCAAGGGGGTTAGGGGAAGCTTTCTTT. Residues: CASKRARGLGEAFF.

The chain combines TRBV9 with TRBJ2-5; D unresolved. Germline V gives CDR1 SGDLS, CDR2 YYNGEE. This CDR3 region has 14 residues. Trimming removed 4 bases from V and 4 bases from J, with 14 bases in between. CDR3 DNA sequence: TGTGCCAGCAGCCACCCTGATCCGGGAGAGACCCAGTACTTC. This codes for CASSHPDPGETQYF.

The chain carries TRBV25-1 and TRBJ2-2; 7 bases line up with TRBD1. The CDR3 runs to 16 residues. With 4 bases clipped from V and 1 base from J, the junction kept 6 bases outside the gene matches. Germline CDR1 is MGHDK and CDR2 is SYGVNS. CDR3 bases: TGTGCCAGCAGTGGGCGACAGGGTTTGAACACCGGGGAGCTGTTTTTT. Its protein product is CASSGRQGLNTGELFF.

The J gene is TRBJ2-1, the V gene TRBV7-2; 9 bases are a match to TRBD2. This CDR3 contains 16 residues. Trimming at V came to 5 bases and at J to 6 bases, leaving 11 bases not matched to a gene. In germline, CDR1 is SGHTA, CDR2 FQGNSA. The CDR3 loop is CASSPIWRGGLNEQFF. CDR3 DNA sequence: TGTGCCAGCAGCCCCATCTGGCGGGGGGGCCTCAATGAGCAGTTCTTC.

For the CDR3, the DNA is TGTGCCAGCAGTTTACTTGCACACCCGGGACTAGGAGGGGGCACAGATACGCAGTATTTT. This encodes CASSLLAHPGLGGGTDTQYF. The V call is TRBV27, the J call TRBJ2-3; 8 nucleotides line up with TRBD2. Germline CDR1 MNHEY, CDR2 SMNVEV (reference sequence). V lost 2 bases, J lost 1 base, and 17 bases stayed unmatched. CDR3 size: 20 residues.

The chain combines TRBV3-1 (or the pseudogene TRBV3-2) with TRBJ2-3; 11 positions match TRBD2. The germline V gene encodes CDR1 LGHDT and CDR2 YNNKEL (reference sequence). With V trimmed by 4 bases and J by 5 bases, 8 bases remained unmatched. The CDR3 is 16 amino acids. CDR3 residues: CASSRIAGGPGDTQYF. The CDR3, as DNA: TGTGCCAGCAGCCGTATAGCGGGGGGGCCGGGAGATACGCAGTATTTT.

This clone was observed a single time. The chain employs TRBV5-6 and TRBJ2-3, with D possibly being TRBD1 (6 bases). CDR1 and CDR2 (germline): SGHDT, YYEEEE. The ends were cut back, 3 bases at V and 1 base at J, with 18 bases in the middle. The CDR3 extends over 17 amino acids. CDR3 region: CASSSGPGAIGTDTQYF. For the CDR3, the DNA is TGTGCCAGCAGCTCGGGTCCAGGGGCCATTGGCACAGATACGCAGTATTTT.

This clone was detected only once. The gene calls are TRBV10-3 and TRBJ2-7; possible D gene TRBD1, 5 bases. The CDR3 has 11 amino acids. Germline V lookup: CDR1 ENHRY, CDR2 SYGVKD. Trimming took 6 bases from V and 3 from J, leaving 6 bases between them. The CDR3 region has the DNA TGTGCCATCAGGGACAACTACGAGCAGTACGTC. Its translation: CAIRDNYEQYV.

This clone has more than one count but fewer than ten. This chain uses TRBV6-4 with TRBJ1-1; a weak D match, TRBD1 (5 bases). CDR1 and CDR2 (germline): MRHNA, SNTAGT. Trimming removed 4 bases from V and 3 bases from J, with 9 bases in between. This CDR3 comprises 13 residues. The CDR3 nucleotides read TGTGCCAGCAGTGCAGGGTTTGACACTGAAGCTTTCTTT. This sequence encodes CASSAGFDTEAFF.

The chain's CDR3 is CASSLEVGRGATNEKLFF. CDR3 in DNA: TGTGCCAGCAGCTTAGAAGTGGGGAGAGGCGCAACTAATGAAAAACTGTTTTTT. This chain connects TRBV7-2 to TRBJ1-4; D not resolved. Germline CDR1 reads SGHTA; CDR2 reads FQGNSA. The ends were cut back, 1 base at V and 0 bases at J, with 15 bases in the middle. The CDR3 totals 18 residues.

The chain is built from TRBV27 and TRBJ2-5; D gene uncertain. With 5 bases removed from V and 7 bases from J, the gap between germline ends came to 11 bases. The V gene's germline CDR1 is MNHEY and CDR2 SMNVEV (reference sequence). CDR3 length equals 12 residues. The CDR3 sequence: CASSTPPGTQYF. Written as DNA, the CDR3 is TGTGCCAGCAGTACTCCTCCCGGGACCCAGTACTTC.

The chain couples TRBV18 to TRBJ2-1; 7 nucleotides agree with TRBD1. The V gene end was trimmed by 8 bases and the J gene end by 9 bases; junction bases not matched to a gene: 4. The germline V gene encodes CDR1 KGHSH and CDR2 LQKENI. The CDR3 covers 11 residues. The CDR3 DNA sequence: TGTGCCAGCCTAGGGGGCTTTGAGCAGTTCTTC. It specifies CASLGGFEQFF.

V gene TRBV5-8 combines with J gene TRBJ2-3; 12 bases fit TRBD2. There are 20 residues in the CDR3. V shed 6 bases and J 0 bases; nucleotides not matched to a gene: 17. Germline V gives CDR1 SGHTS, CDR2 YDEGEE. For the CDR3, the DNA is TGTGCCAGCACCAACCGGGGCACGACTAGCGGGGGAACTAGCACAGATACGCAGTATTTT. The encoded protein is CASTNRGTTSGGTSTDTQYF.

The chain carries TRBV28 and TRBJ1-2; D is unclear. Germline values: CDR1 MDHEN, CDR2 SYDVKM. V lost 5 bases and J lost 5, with 9 bases in between. This CDR3 has 12 amino acids. CDR3 amino acids: CASSTFKYGYTF. CDR3 nucleotide sequence: TGTGCCAGCAGTACATTTAAGTATGGCTACACCTTC.

The chain links TRBV5-1 to TRBJ2-5, with 7 bases aligning to TRBD2. This CDR3 region has 12 residues. J gave up 5 bases and V 5 bases, and 3 bases lay outside the gene matches. The germline gives CDR1 SGHRS, CDR2 YFSETQ. The CDR3 DNA reads TGCGCCAGCAGTTTCGGGGGGGAGACCCAGTACTTC. Amino acids: CASSFGGETQYF.

V is TRBV6-6 and J is TRBJ1-6, with a tentative D call TRBD1 (6 bases). Deletions cut 5 bases from V and 11 bases from J, with 13 bases between. This CDR3 has 13 amino acids. Germline V gene data show CDR1 as MNHNY and CDR2 as SVGAGI (reference sequence). The CDR3 coding sequence is TGTGCCAGCAGTCGTCGGGACAATCCACCCCTCCACTTT. As protein: CASSRRDNPPLHF.

J is TRBJ1-1 and V is TRBV3-1 (or the pseudogene TRBV3-2); perhaps TRBD1 as D (5 bases). V dropped 4 bases and J dropped 0 bases, with 15 bases sitting between them. The CDR3 spans 16 residues. Germline V CDR1 and CDR2: LGHDT, YNNKEL (reference sequence). CDR3 nucleotide sequence: TGTGCCAGCAGCCCCCAGGGAAGGGCCCTGAACACTGAAGCTTTCTTT. It encodes CASSPQGRALNTEAFF.

This clone has just a few counts. The gene calls are TRBV18 and TRBJ2-7, with 16 bases aligning to TRBD2. The CDR3 runs 19 residues. V lost 4 bases and J lost 2; bases outside the gene matches: 11. CDR1 and CDR2 from the germline V gene are KGHSH and LQKENI. CDR3 loop: CASSLPPGLAGGRPYEQYF. In DNA, the CDR3 is TGTGCCAGCTCACTACCTCCGGGACTAGCGGGAGGGCGGCCCTACGAGCAGTACTTC. The entire variable domain, with the rest obtained from reference TRBV18 and TRBJ2-7, is as follows: NAGVMQNPRHLVRRRGQEARLRCSPMKGHSHVYWYRQLPEEGLKFMVYLQKENIIDESGMPKERFSAEFPKEGPSILRIQQVVRGDSAAYFCASSLPPGLAGGRPYEQYFGPGTRLTVT.

The rearrangement links TRBV7-9 to TRBJ1-1; a possible D gene is TRBD1 (5 bases). V was shortened by 3 bases and J by 4 bases, with 9 bases between the two germline ends. CDR3 length: 13 amino acids. Germline CDR1 reads SEHNR; CDR2 reads FQNEAQ (reference sequence). The CDR3 DNA follows: TGTGCCAGCAGCTTTACAGGCAGCACTGAAGCTTTCTTT. This codes for CASSFTGSTEAFF.

CDR3 sequence reads: CASSTQIAWRGTEAFF. DNA for the CDR3: TGTGCCAGCAGCACACAAATCGCCTGGAGGGGCACTGAAGCTTTCTTT. This chain uses TRBV7-9 with TRBJ1-1; D may be TRBD1 (5 bases). The CDR3 has 16 amino acids. Germline values: CDR1 SEHNR, CDR2 FQNEAQ (reference sequence). Trimming pared 5 bases from V and 4 bases from J, leaving 20 bases between. Full variable domain (missing parts from reference TRBV7-9 and TRBJ1-1): DTGVSQNPRHKITKRGQNVTFRCDPISEHNRLYWYRQTLGQGPEFLTYFQNEAQLEKSRLLSDRFSAERPKGSFSTLEIQRTEQGDSAMYLCASSTQIAWRGTEAFFGQGTRLTVV.

This sequence joins TRBV5-1 and TRBJ1-2; TRBD1 aligns across 12 bases. The CDR3 consists of 15 residues. V lost 1 base, J lost 8 bases, and 6 bases stayed unmatched. Germline CDR1 and CDR2: SGHRS and YFSETQ. CDR3 nucleotide sequence: TGCGCCAGCAGCTTGTCGGGACAGGGGGCCGGAGGCTACACCTTC. Its protein is CASSLSGQGAGGYTF.

The genes are TRBV18 and TRBJ1-2; 10 bases line up with TRBD1. The CDR3 is 15 residues long. Germline CDR1 and CDR2: KGHSH and LQKENI. Germline trimming cut 6 bases from V and 5 bases from J; bases unmatched to any gene: 9. In nucleotides, the CDR3 is TGTGCCAGCTCCCCCGGTAAGGGACAGGGGTATGGCTACACCTTC. Translation: CASSPGKGQGYGYTF.

The rearrangement joins TRBV9 to TRBJ1-4, with 7 positions matching TRBD1. This CDR3 has 17 residues. The ends lost 4 bases at V and 8 bases at J; junction bases unmatched: 17. From germline, CDR1 is SGDLS and CDR2 YYNGEE. The CDR3 region has the DNA TGTGCCAGCAGCAAAACCTTAAGCCGGGACAGAACCGAAAAACTGTTTTTT. Residues: CASSKTLSRDRTEKLFF.

The chain joins TRBV7-8 to TRBJ1-5; a weak D match, TRBD1 (6 bases). The germline V and J ends were trimmed by 5 bases and 0 bases, with 17 bases remaining between them. CDR3 size: 17 residues. CDR1 and CDR2 (germline): SGHVS, FQNEAQ. The CDR3: CASSPAAGVVSNQPQHF. CDR3 nucleotides: TGTGCCAGCAGCCCTGCCGCAGGGGTCGTTAGCAATCAGCCCCAGCATTTT. Full variable domain (missing parts from reference TRBV7-8 and TRBJ1-5): GAGVSQSPRYKVAKRGQDVALRCDPISGHVSLFWYQQALGQGPEFLTYFQNEAQLDKSGLPSDRFFAERPEGSVSTLKIQRTQQEDSAVYLCASSPAAGVVSNQPQHFGDGTRLSIL.